This T cell receptor beta chain was found in a study of blood T cells in healthy people across ages. Primed by a sample-barcoded 5' primer and a J-beta primer mix, a second PCR proceeded for roughly 7 to 11 cycles. MiXCR was run by TCRdb on the 5' RACE reads, yielding one entry per CDR3 protein. The sample includes some 1.5 million distinct CDR3 sequences, under 55% seen only once; the top ten take about 3.8%. Overall study findings and caveats: Comparison with aged donors showed that long-lived donors had more naive CD4+ cells and higher diversity.

Healthy Russian Caucasian donors spanned ages about 6 to 90 years. The CDR3 contains 17 residues. V gave up 5 bases and J gave up 2 bases; unmatched junction bases: 12. To note about this clonotype: Antigen: not known.

The genes are TRBV12-3 or TRBV12-4 and TRBJ1-2, with 9 bases fitting TRBD1. The clonotype comes from a woman younger than 30 in good health. Material: blood. CDR3 residues: CASSPTIGTGPNYGYTF. The CDR3 nucleotides are TGTGCCAGCAGTCCGACCATCGGGACAGGGCCCAACTATGGCTACACCTTC.